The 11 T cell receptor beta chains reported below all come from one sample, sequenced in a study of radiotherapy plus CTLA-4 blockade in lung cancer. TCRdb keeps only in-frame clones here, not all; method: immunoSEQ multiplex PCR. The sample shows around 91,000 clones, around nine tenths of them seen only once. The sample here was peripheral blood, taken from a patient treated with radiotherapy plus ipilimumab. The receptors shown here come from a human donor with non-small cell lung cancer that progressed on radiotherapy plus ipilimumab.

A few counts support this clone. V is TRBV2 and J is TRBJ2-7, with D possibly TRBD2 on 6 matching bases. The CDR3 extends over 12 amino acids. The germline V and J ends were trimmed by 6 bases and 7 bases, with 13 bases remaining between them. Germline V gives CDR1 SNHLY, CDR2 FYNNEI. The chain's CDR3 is CASRGTFFEQYF. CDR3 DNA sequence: TGTGCCAGCAGGGGGACTTTTTTTGAGCAGTACTTC.

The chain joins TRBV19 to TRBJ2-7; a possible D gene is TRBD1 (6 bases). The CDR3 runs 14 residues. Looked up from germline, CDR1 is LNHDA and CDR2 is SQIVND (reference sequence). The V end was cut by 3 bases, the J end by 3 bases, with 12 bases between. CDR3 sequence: CASSIAGVNYEQYF. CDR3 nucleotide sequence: TGTGCCAGTAGTATCGCAGGGGTGAACTACGAGCAGTACTTC.

The CDR3 nucleotides are TGTGCCAGCAGCTTGGGGGTCGCGGGAGGCGCCTATGAGCAGTTCTTC. Translation: CASSLGVAGGAYEQFF. The rearrangement links TRBV5-4 to TRBJ2-1, with 8 nucleotides matching TRBD2. The CDR3 loop spans 16 amino acids. J was trimmed by 8 bases and V by 0 bases; bases with no gene match: 10. In germline, CDR1 is SGHNT, CDR2 YYREEE (reference sequence).

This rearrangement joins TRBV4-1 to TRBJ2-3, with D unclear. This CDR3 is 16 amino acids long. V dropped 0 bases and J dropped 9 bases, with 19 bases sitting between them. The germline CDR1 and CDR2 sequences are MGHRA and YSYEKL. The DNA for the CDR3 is TGCGCCAGCAGCCAAGATCAAACGGAGTCTCAAGAGACGCAGTATTTT. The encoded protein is CASSQDQTESQETQYF.

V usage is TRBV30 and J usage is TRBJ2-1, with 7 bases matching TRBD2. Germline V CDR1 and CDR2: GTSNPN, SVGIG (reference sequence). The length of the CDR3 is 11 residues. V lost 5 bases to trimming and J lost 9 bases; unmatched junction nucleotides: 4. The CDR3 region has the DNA TGTGCCTGGGGGAGGGCAAGTGAGCAGTTCTTC. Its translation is CAWGRASEQFF. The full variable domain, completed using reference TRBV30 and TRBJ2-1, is SQTIHQWPATLVQPVGSPLSLECTVEGTSNPNLYWYRQAAGRGLQLLFYSVGIGQISSEVPQNLSASRPQDRQFILSSKKLLLSDSGFYLCAWGRASEQFFGPGTRLTVL.

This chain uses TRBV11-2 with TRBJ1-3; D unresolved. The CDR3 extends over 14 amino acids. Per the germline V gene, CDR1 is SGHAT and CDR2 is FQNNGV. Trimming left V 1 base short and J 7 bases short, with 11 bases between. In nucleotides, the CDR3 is TGTGCCAGCAGCTTAGCGGTCGGTCGGAACACCATATATTTT. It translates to CASSLAVGRNTIYF.

Here the CDR3 reads CASSFVGSGSSYEQYF. In DNA form, the CDR3 reads TGTGCCAGCAGCTTCGTGGGTAGCGGGAGCTCCTACGAGCAGTACTTC. This sequence joins TRBV7-2 and TRBJ2-7; 9 positions match TRBD2. Germline V lookup: CDR1 SGHTA, CDR2 FQGNSA. The CDR3 spans 16 residues. The J segment lost 0 bases and the V segment lost 3 bases, leaving 6 bases of the junction unmatched.

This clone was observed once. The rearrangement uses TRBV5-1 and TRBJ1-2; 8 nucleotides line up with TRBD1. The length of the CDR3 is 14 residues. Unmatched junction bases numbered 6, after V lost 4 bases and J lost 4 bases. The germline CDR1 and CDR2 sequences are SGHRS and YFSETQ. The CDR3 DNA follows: TGCGCCAGCAGCGGACAGGGTTTAGGCTATGGCTACACCTTC. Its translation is CASSGQGLGYGYTF. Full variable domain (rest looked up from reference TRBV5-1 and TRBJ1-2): KAGVTQTPRYLIKTRGQQVTLSCSPISGHRSVSWYQQTPGQGLQFLFEYFSETQRNKGNFPGRFSGRQFSNSRSEMNVSTLELGDSALYLCASSGQGLGYGYTFGSGTRLTVV.

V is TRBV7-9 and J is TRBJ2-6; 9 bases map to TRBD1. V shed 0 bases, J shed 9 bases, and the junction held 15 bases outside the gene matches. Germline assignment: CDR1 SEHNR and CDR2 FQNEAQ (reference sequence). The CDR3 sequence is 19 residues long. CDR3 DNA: TGTGCCAGCAGCTTAGCGATAACGGGACAGGGTGGTGAGGTCAACGTCCTGACTTTC. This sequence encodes CASSLAITGQGGEVNVLTF.

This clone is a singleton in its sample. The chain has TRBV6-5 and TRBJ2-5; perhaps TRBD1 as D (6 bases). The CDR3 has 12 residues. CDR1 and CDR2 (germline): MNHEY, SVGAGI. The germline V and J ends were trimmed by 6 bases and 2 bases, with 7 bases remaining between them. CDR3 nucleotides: TGTGCCAGCAGGACAGGTCAAGAGACCCAGTACTTC. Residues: CASRTGQETQYF.

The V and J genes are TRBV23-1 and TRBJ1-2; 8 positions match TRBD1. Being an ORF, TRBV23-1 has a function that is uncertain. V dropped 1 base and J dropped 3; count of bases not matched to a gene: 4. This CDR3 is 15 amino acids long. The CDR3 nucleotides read TGCGCCAGCAGTCAATACAGGGGGGAGGACTATGGCTACACCTTC. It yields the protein CASSQYRGEDYGYTF.